The 2 T cell receptor beta chains given below trace back to one sample, sequenced in a study of T cell responses to AZD1222 COVID-19 vaccine. Only in-frame clones appear in the TCRdb table, and some are missing; sequencing was by immunoSEQ multiplex PCR. The table has more than 150,000 clones, around 87% seen once. The material was peripheral blood, obtained 28 days after the second AZD1222 dose. These receptors originate from an adult who received the AZD1222 COVID-19 vaccine.

This clone was observed a single time. V gene TRBV3-1 (or the pseudogene TRBV3-2) combines with J gene TRBJ2-5, with D possibly TRBD2 on 5 matching bases. V was shortened by 4 bases and J by 2 bases, with 14 bases between the two germline ends. CDR3 length equals 15 residues. Germline V lookup: CDR1 LGHDT, CDR2 YNNKEL (reference sequence). The CDR3 sequence is CASSPGAQRQETQYF. The DNA of the CDR3 is TGTGCCAGCAGCCCAGGAGCACAGCGGCAAGAGACCCAGTACTTC.

This chain uses TRBV7-3 with TRBJ1-1; 7 bases align to TRBD1. V lost 5 bases to trimming and J lost 3 bases; unmatched junction nucleotides: 3. The CDR3 loop spans 13 amino acids. CDR1 and CDR2 from the germline V gene are SGHTA and FQGTGA. The CDR3 sequence: CASSLDRDTEAFF. The CDR3 bases are TGTGCCAGCAGCCTTGACAGGGACACTGAAGCTTTCTTT. Full variable domain (rest looked up from reference TRBV7-3 and TRBJ1-1): GAGVSQTPSNKVTEKGKYVELRCDPISGHTALYWYRQSLGQGPEFLIYFQGTGAADDSGLPNDRFFAVRPEGSVSTLKIQRTERGDSAVYLCASSLDRDTEAFFGQGTRLTVV.